This TCR beta chain appears in the sequencing data of a study of cytomegalovirus exposure and HLA in healthy donors. In the case of this clone: The target antigen is unknown.

Nominally healthy donors were sampled, though unrecorded immune exposures were likely. The V gene's germline CDR1 is MGHRA and CDR2 YSYEKL. The V gene lost 4 bases and the J gene lost 4 bases, with 10 bases spanning the gap. The CDR3 has 13 residues. PCR used 60 Vbeta primers and 13 Jbeta primers. Profiling relied on immunoSEQ multiplex PCR, and the TCRdb table lists in-frame clones only, not all of them. The sample has 130,000 or so clones, approximately 78% seen once; the top ten hold about 3.4%. Study-wide points: Most CMV-associated TCR beta chains appeared HLA-restricted in a later analysis.

Sequencing was carried out using PBMCs. The sequence came from a man aged 18 to 30 in good health and CMV-seropositive. The V call is TRBV4-1, the J call TRBJ2-5; D possibly corresponds to TRBD2 (5 bases). The CDR3 loop is CASSLGIIETQYF. DNA for the CDR3: TGCGCCAGCAGCCTCGGGATAATAGAGACCCAGTACTTC.